The clone carrying this TCR beta chain has more than one count but fewer than ten. Its antigen remains unknown. Naive, central memory, regulatory and stem cell-like memory cells within the CD4+ compartment were sorted using CD45RO/CCR7/CD25/CD127/CD95/CD27. Purity of each sorted population was above 98%. The CDR3 is 15 amino acids. The V gene's germline CDR1 is SGHRS and CDR2 YFSETQ. Trimming cost V 3 bases and J 1 base, with 13 bases left between them. These data belong to a study of beta chain features in type 1 diabetes. Since all of the isolated RNA was reverse transcribed, expressed TCRB transcripts were what got sequenced. Sequenced by immunoSEQ multiplex PCR; TCRdb stores in-frame clones only, minus some. The sample shows 400,000 to 450,000 clones, approximately 15% of them seen only once. Study-wide results and caveats: Shorter templates might be favored by PCR, and equally so in patients and in controls.

Sequenced material: naive CD4+ T cells from blood. The sequence derives from a man aged 30-40 years in good health. This sequence joins TRBV5-1 and TRBJ2-5; tentatively, D is TRBD1 or TRBD2 (5 bases each). The DNA of the CDR3 is TGCGCCAGCAGCTCCCTCCCGGGGCTCCAAGAGACCCAGTACTTC. Protein sequence: CASSSLPGLQETQYF.